One and the same sample provided the 11 T cell receptor beta chains below, sequenced in a study of monozygotic twins with inflammatory bowel disease (dated by TCRdb to between 2018 and 2020). The library relied on 5' RACE. Sequencing took place on an Illumina HiSeq 2500. One entry per CDR3 protein sequence results from the TCRdb reprocessing of the reads, with DNA left out. The sample's clone listing holds roughly 170,000 distinct CDR3 sequences. The ten largest account for about 8% of the sample. Sequencing input: blood. The receptors derive from a human donor with ulcerative colitis or Crohn's disease, or a healthy co-twin of an affected twin (not recorded which).

The rearrangement uses TRBV11-2 and TRBJ1-6. The CDR3 runs 15 residues. Germline V CDR1 and CDR2: SGHAT, FQNNGV. The CDR3 sequence: CASSRDSGSPSPLHF.

The chain combines TRBV29-1 with TRBJ2-7; as DNA is missing, the TRBD1 call by TCRdb cannot be tested. This CDR3 spans 12 amino acids. In germline, CDR1 is SQVTM, CDR2 ANQGSEA. CDR3 amino acids: CSVRTPVYEQYF.

V usage is TRBV3-1 and J usage is TRBJ1-5; with no DNA, the TCRdb D assignment of TRBD1 cannot be verified. From germline, CDR1 is LGHDT and CDR2 YNNKEL (reference sequence). This CDR3 comprises 15 residues. CDR3 loop: CASSTSGTGVQPQHF.

V is TRBV20-1 and J is TRBJ1-5. Germline V gene data show CDR1 as DFQATT and CDR2 as SNEGSKA (reference sequence). The CDR3 is 14 amino acids. CDR3 loop: CSAGPGGGNQPQHF.

The chain uses TRBV27 and TRBJ1-1. The CDR3 is 16 residues long. Looked up from germline, CDR1 is MNHEY and CDR2 is SMNVEV (reference sequence). The CDR3 loop reads CASSLYRGQPNTEAFF.

The rearrangement uses TRBV11-2 and TRBJ2-2; TCRdb indicates TRBD1, and absent DNA this call remains unverified. Germline lookup yields CDR1 SGHAT and CDR2 FQNNGV. The CDR3 contains 19 residues. The CDR3 spells CASSSSPSSGQIDTGELFF. Full variable domain (rest looked up from reference TRBV11-2 and TRBJ2-2): EAGVAQSPRYKIIEKRQSVAFWCNPISGHATLYWYQQILGQGPKLLIQFQNNGVVDDSQLPKDRFSAERLKGVDSTLKIQPAKLEDSAVYLCASSSSPSSGQIDTGELFFGEGSRLTVL.

This rearrangement joins TRBV18 to TRBJ1-2; no DNA is available, so the TRBD1 call from TCRdb remains unchecked. Germline lookup yields CDR1 KGHSH and CDR2 LQKENI. This CDR3 contains 14 residues. This CDR3 reads CASSDLGQGYGYTF.

The V gene is TRBV20-1, the J gene TRBJ1-4. Germline assignment: CDR1 DFQATT and CDR2 SNEGSKA (reference sequence). The CDR3 loop spans 13 amino acids. The CDR3 loop is CSASEATNEKLFF.

The V gene is TRBV5-1, the J gene TRBJ2-1; the D gene TCRdb calls, TRBD1, cannot be checked with no DNA. The CDR3 has 16 residues. CDR1 SGHRS and CDR2 YFSETQ come from the germline V gene. CDR3: CASSSRRTGAGNEQFF.

V and J are TRBV20-1 and TRBJ2-3. The CDR3 runs to 14 residues. Germline-derived CDR1 and CDR2 are DFQATT and SNEGSKA (reference sequence). The CDR3: CSAIDFMGTDTQYF.

This chain joins TRBV7-2 and TRBJ2-7; TCRdb outputs TRBD2, but without DNA this stays unchecked. Germline-derived CDR1 and CDR2 are SGHTA and FQGNSA. The CDR3 is 13 residues long. CDR3 residues: CASRSSGTYEQYF.